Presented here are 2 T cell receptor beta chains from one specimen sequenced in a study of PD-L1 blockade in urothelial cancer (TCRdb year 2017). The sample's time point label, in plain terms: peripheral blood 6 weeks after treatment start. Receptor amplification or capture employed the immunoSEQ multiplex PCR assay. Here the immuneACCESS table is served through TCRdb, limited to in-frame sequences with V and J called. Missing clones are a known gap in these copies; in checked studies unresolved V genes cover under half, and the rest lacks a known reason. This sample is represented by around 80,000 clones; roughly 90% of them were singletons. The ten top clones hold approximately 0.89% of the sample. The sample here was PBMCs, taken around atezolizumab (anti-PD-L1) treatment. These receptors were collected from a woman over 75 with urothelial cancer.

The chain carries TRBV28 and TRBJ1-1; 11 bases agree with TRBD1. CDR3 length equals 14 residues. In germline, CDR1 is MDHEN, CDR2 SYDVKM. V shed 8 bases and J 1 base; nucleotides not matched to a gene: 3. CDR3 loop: CASWTGGTNTEAFF. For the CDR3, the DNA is TGTGCCAGCTGGACAGGGGGCACGAACACTGAAGCTTTCTTT. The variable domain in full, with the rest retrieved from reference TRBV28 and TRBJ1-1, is DVKVTQSSRYLVKRTGEKVFLECVQDMDHENMFWYRQDPGLGLRLIYFSYDVKMKEKGDIPEGYSVSREKKERFSLILESASTNQTSMYLCASWTGGTNTEAFFGQGTRLTVV.

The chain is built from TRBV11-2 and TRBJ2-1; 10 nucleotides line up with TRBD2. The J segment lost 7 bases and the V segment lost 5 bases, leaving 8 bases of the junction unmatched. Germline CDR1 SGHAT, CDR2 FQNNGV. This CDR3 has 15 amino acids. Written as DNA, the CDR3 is TGTGCCAGCAGCACAACCCTAGCGGGAGCAAATGAGCAGTTCTTC. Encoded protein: CASSTTLAGANEQFF.